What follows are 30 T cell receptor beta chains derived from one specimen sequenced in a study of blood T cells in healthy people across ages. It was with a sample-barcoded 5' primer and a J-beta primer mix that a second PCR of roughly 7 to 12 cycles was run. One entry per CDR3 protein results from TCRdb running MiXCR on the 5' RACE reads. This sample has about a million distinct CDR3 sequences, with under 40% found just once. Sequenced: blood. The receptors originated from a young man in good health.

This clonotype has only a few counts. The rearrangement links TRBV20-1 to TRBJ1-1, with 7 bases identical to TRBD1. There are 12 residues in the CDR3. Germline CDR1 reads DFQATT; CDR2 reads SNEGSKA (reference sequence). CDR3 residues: CRPDRVNTEAFF. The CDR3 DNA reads TGCAGGCCAGACAGGGTAAACACTGAAGCTTTCTTT.

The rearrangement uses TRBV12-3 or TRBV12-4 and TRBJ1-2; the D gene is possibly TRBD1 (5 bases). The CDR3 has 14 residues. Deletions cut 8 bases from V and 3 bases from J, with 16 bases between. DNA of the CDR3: TGTGCCAGCGCCAGGGAAGGCGCCTACTATGGCTACACCTTC. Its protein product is CASAREGAYYGYTF.

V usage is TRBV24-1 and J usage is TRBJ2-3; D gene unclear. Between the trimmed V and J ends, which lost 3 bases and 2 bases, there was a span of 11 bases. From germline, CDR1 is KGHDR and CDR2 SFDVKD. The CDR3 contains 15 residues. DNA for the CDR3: TGTGCCACCAGTGATACCGGACGATACACAGATACGCAGTATTTT. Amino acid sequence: CATSDTGRYTDTQYF.

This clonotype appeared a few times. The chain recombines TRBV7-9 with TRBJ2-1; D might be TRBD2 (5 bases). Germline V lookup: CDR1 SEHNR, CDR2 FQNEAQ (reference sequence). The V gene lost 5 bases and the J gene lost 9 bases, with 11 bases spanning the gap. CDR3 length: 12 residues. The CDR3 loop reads CASSPTMPEQFF. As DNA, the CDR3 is TGTGCCAGCAGCCCGACTATGCCTGAGCAGTTCTTC.

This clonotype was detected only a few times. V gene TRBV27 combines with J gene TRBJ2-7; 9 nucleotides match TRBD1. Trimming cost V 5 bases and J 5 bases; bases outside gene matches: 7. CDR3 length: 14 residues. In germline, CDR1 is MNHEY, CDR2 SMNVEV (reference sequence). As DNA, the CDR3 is TGTGCCAGCAGTCCTGGGACAGGGACACACGAGCAGTACTTC. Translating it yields CASSPGTGTHEQYF.

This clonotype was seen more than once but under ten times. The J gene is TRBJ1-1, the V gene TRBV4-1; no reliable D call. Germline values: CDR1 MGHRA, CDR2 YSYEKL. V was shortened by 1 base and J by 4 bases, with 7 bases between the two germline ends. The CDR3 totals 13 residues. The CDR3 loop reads CASSQGGATEAFF. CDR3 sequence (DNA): TGCGCCAGCAGCCAAGGGGGAGCCACTGAAGCTTTCTTT.

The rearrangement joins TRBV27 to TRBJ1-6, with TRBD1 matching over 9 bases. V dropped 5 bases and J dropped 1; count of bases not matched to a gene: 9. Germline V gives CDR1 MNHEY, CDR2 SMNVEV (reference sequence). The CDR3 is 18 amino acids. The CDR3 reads CASSKLRDRESYNSPLHF. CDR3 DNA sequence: TGTGCCAGCAGTAAGCTCCGGGACAGGGAATCCTATAATTCACCCCTCCACTTT.

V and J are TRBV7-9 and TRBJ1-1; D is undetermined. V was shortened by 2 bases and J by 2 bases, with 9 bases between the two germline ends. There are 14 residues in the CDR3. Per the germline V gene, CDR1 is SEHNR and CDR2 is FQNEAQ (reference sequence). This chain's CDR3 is CASSLLGRNTEAFF. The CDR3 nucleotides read TGTGCCAGCAGCTTATTAGGACGAAACACTGAAGCTTTCTTT.

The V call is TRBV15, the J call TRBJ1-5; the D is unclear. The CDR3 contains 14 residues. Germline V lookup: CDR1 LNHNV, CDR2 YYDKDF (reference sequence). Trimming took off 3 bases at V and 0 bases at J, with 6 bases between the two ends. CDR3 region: CATSRTYSNQPQHF. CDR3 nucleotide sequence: TGTGCCACCAGCAGGACCTATAGCAATCAGCCCCAGCATTTT.

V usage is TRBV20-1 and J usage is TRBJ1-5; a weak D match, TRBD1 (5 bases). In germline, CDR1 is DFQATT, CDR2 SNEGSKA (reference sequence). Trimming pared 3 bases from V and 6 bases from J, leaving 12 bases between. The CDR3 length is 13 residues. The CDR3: CSARGRAVQPQHF. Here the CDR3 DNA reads TGCAGTGCTAGGGGCAGGGCAGTTCAGCCCCAGCATTTT.

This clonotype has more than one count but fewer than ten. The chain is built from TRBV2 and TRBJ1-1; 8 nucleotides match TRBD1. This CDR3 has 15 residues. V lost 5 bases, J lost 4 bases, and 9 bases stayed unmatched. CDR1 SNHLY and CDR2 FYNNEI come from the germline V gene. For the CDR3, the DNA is TGTGCCAGCAGTCCATGGACAGGGACGGGCACTGAAGCTTTCTTT. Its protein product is CASSPWTGTGTEAFF.

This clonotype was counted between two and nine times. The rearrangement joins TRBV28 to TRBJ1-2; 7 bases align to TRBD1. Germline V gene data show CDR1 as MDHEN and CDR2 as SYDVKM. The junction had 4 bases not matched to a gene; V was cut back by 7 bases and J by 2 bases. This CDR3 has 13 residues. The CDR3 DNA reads TGTGCCAGCAAACTGACAGGGAACTATGGCTACACCTTC. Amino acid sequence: CASKLTGNYGYTF.

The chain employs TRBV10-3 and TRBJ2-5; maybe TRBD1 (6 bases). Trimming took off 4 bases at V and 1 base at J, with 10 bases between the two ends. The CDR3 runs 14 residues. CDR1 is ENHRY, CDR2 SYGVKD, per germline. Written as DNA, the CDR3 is TGTGCCATCAGTGTGGGGGACACCCAAGAGACCCAGTACTTC. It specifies CAISVGDTQETQYF.

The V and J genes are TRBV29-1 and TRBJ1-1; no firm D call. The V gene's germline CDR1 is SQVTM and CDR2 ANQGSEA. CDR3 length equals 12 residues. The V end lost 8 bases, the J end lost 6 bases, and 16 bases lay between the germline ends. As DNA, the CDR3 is TGCAGCCCGAGACGGGAAAACGCTGAAGCTTTCTTT. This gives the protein CSPRRENAEAFF.

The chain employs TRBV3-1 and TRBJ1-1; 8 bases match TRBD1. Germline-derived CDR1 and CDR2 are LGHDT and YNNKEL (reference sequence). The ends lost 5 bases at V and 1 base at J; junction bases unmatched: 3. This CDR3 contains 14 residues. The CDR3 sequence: CASSMGQANTEAFF. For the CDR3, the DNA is TGTGCCAGCAGCATGGGACAGGCGAACACTGAAGCTTTCTTT.

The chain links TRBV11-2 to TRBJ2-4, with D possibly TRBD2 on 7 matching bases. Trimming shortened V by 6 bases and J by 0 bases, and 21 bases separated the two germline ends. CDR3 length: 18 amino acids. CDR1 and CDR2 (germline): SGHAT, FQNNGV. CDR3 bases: TGTGCCAGCAGTCCGGGACGCAATAGGGGGGGAGCCAAAAACATTCAGTACTTC. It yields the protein CASSPGRNRGGAKNIQYF.

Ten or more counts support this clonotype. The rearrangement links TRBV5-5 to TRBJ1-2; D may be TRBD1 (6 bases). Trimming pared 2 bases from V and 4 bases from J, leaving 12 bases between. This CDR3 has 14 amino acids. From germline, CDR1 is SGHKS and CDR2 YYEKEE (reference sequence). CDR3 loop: CASSLAGAGYGYTF. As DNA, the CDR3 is TGTGCCAGCAGCTTAGCAGGGGCTGGCTATGGCTACACCTTC.

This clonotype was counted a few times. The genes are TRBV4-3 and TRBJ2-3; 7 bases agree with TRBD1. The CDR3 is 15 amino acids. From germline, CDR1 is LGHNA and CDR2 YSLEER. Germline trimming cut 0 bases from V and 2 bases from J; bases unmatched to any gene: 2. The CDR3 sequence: CASSQETGFTDTQYF. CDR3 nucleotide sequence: TGCGCCAGCAGCCAAGAGACAGGGTTCACAGATACGCAGTATTTT.

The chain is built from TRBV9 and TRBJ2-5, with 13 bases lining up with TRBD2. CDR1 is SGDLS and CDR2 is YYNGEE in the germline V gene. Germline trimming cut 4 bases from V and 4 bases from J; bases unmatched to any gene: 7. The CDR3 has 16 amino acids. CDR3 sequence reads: CASSTTSGGASETQYF. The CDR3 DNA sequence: TGTGCCAGCAGCACCACTAGCGGGGGGGCCTCAGAGACCCAGTACTTC.

CDR3 sequence: CASSLVGATEAFF. The CDR3 DNA reads TGCGCCAGCAGCTTGGTGGGGGCCACTGAAGCTTTCTTT. The rearrangement uses TRBV5-1 and TRBJ1-1; the D gene is possibly TRBD1 (6 bases). CDR3 length: 13 residues. Germline V lookup: CDR1 SGHRS, CDR2 YFSETQ. Trimming cost V 0 bases and J 4 bases, with 7 bases left between them.

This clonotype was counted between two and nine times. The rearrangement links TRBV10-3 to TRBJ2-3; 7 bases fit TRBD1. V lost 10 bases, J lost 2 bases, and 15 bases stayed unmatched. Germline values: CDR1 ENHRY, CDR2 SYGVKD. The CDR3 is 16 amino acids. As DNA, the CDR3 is TGTGCCACCGCCAGGCTCGCACAGGGGTACACAGATACGCAGTATTTT. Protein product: CATARLAQGYTDTQYF.

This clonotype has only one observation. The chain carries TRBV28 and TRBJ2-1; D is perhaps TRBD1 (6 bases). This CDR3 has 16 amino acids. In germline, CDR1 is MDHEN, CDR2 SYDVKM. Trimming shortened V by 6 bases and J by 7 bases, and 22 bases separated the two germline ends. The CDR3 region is CASRPLLPNRANEQFF. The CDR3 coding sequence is TGTGCCAGCAGACCCCTACTCCCCAACAGGGCGAATGAGCAGTTCTTC. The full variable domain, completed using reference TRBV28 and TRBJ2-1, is DVKVTQSSRYLVKRTGEKVFLECVQDMDHENMFWYRQDPGLGLRLIYFSYDVKMKEKGDIPEGYSVSREKKERFSLILESASTNQTSMYLCASRPLLPNRANEQFFGPGTRLTVL.

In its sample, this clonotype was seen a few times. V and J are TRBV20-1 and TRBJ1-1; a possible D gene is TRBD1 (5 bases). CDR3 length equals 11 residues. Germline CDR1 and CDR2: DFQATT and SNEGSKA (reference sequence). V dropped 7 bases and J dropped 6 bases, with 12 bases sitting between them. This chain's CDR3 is CSGKKGAEAFF. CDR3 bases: TGCAGTGGAAAGAAAGGGGCTGAAGCTTTCTTT.

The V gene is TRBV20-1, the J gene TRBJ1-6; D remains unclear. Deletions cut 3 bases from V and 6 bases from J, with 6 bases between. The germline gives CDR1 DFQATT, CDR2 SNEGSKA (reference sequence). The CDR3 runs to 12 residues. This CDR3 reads CSASPSNSPLHF. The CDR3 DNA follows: TGCAGTGCTAGTCCTAGTAATTCACCCCTCCACTTT.

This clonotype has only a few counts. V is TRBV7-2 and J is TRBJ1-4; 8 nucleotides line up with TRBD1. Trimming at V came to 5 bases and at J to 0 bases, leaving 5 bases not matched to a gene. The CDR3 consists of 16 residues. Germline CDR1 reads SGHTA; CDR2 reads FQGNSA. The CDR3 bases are TGTGCCAGCAGCCAGGACAGGGAAGCAACTAATGAAAAACTGTTTTTT. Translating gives CASSQDREATNEKLFF.

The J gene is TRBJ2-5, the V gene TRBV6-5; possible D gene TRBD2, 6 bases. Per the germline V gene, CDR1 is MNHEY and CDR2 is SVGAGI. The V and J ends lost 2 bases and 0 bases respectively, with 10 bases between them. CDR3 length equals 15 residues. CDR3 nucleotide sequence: TGTGCCAGCAGTTACGGGAGGATCTACCAAGAGACCCAGTACTTC. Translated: CASSYGRIYQETQYF.

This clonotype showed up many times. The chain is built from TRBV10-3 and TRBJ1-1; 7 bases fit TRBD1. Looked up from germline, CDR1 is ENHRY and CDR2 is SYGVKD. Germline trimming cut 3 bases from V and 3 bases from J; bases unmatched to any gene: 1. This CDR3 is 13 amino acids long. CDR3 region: CAISDRGDTEAFF. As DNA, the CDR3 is TGTGCCATCAGTGACAGGGGGGACACTGAAGCTTTCTTT.

The chain's CDR3 is CATQRQGAREKLFF. The CDR3 region has the DNA TGTGCCACCCAGAGACAGGGGGCTCGAGAAAAACTGTTTTTT. The chain couples TRBV12-3 or TRBV12-4 to TRBJ1-4, with TRBD1 matching over 10 bases. The CDR3 loop spans 14 amino acids. V was pared by 10 bases and J by 8 bases, with 10 bases of the junction left unmatched.

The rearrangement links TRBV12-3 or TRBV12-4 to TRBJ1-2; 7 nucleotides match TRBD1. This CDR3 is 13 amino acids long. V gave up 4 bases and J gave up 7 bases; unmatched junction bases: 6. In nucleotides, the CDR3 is TGTGCCAGCAGTTCGACAGGGCGGTCTGGCTACACCTTC. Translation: CASSSTGRSGYTF.

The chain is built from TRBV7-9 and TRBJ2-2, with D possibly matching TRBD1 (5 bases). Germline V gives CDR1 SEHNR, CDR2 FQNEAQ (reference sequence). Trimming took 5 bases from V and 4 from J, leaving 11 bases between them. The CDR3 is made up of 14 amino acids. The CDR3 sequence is CASSQVDSTGELFF. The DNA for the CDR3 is TGTGCCAGCAGCCAAGTAGACAGCACCGGGGAGCTGTTTTTT.